This T cell receptor (beta chain) was identified in a study of T-cell memory formation after mild COVID-19. In TCRdb, the 5' RACE reads were re-called with MiXCR into one record per CDR3 protein. The sample lists about 260,000 distinct CDR3 sequences; 7% to 10% were seen once. Germline CDR1 reads LGHNA; CDR2 reads YSLEER. CDR3 length equals 16 residues. J lost 4 bases, V lost 4 bases, and 5 bases had no gene match. Regarding the study as a whole: Largely, contracting CD4+ clones fell within CM and EM, and contracting CD8+ clones within EMRA. Whether day 37 second-wave clones are SARS-CoV-2-specific was not confirmed.

Worth noting for this clonotype: The antigen is unknown.

The chain joins TRBV4-3 to TRBJ2-2; 11 nucleotides line up with TRBD2. This TCR derives from a man between 18 and 35 years old who had mild COVID-19 (a few samples of this study predate the infection). Cell type and time point are not known. Sequenced sample: PBMCs or a T cell subset sorted from them (not recorded which). CDR3 sequence (DNA): TGCGCCAGCAGCCCCGACGGGACTAGCGGCACCGGGGAGCTGTTTTTT. The encoded protein is CASSPDGTSGTGELFF.